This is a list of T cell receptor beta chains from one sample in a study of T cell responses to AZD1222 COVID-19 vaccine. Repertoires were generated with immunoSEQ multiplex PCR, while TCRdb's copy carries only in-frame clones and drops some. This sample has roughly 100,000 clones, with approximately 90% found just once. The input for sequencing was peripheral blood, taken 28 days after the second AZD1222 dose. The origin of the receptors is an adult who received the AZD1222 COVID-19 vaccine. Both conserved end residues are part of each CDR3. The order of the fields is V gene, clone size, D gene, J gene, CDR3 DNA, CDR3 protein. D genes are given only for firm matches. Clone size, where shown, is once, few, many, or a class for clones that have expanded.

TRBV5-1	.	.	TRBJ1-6	TGCGCCAGCAGCTTGGGACAGTATAATTCACCCCTCCACTTT	CASSLGQYNSPLHF
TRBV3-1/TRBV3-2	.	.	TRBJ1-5	TGTGCCAGCAGCCAAGAGTGGGCAGGGGAGGGGAATCAGCCCCAGCATTTT	CASSQEWAGEGNQPQHF
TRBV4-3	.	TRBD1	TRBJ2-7	TGCGCCAGCAGCCAAGATCAGGGGGTAGTGGAGCAGTACTTC	CASSQDQGVVEQYF
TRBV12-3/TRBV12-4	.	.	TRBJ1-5	TGTGCCAGCAGTTTAACGGCGGAGCAGCCCCAGCATTTT	CASSLTAEQPQHF
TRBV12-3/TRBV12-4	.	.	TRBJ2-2	TGTGCCAGCAGAGAAGCAGCCGGGGAGCTGTTTTTT	CASREAAGELFF
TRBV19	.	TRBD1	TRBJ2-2	TGTGCCAGTAGTCCACCGGACAGGGTTACCGGGGAGCTGTTTTTT	CASSPPDRVTGELFF
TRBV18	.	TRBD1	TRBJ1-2	TGTGCCAGCCCAGGCGGGACAGGGGTGTATGGCTACACCTTC	CASPGGTGVYGYTF
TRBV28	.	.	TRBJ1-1	TGTGCCAGCACCCTTGTTCAGGGCAGAGCTTTCTTT	CASTLVQGRAFF
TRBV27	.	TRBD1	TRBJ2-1	TGTGCCAGCAGTACCGGGACAGGTCGCTACAATGAGCAGTTCTTC	CASSTGTGRYNEQFF
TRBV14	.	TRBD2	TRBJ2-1	TGTGCCAGCAGACGGACTAGCGGGCAAGGGACCAATGAGCAGTTCTTC	CASRRTSGQGTNEQFF
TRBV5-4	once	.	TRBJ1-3	TGTGCCAGCAGCTTAAAGGGGAGCTCTGGAAACACCATATATTTT	CASSLKGSSGNTIYF
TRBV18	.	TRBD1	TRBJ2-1	TGTGCCAGCTCACCACCGTTTGGGACAGGAGACAATGAGCAGTTCTTC	CASSPPFGTGDNEQFF
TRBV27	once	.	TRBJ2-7	TGTGCCAGCAGTCCTCGGGGTGGCACCTACGAGCAGTACTTC	CASSPRGGTYEQYF
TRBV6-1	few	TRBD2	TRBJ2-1	TGTGCCAGCAGTGAGGGAGCGGGAGCGGGGGGCAATGAGCAGTTCTTC	CASSEGAGAGGNEQFF
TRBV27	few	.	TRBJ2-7	TGTGCCAGCAGGGAAAGCGGAGCAACGACCTTCTACGAGCAGTACTTC	CASRESGATTFYEQYF
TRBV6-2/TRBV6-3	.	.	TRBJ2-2	TGTGCCAGCAGTGGGGGCAGAGCGACCCAGAACACCGGGGAGCTGTTTTTT	CASSGGRATQNTGELFF
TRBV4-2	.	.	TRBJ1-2	TGTGCCAGCAGCTCGGACACAGACTATGGCTACACCTTC	CASSSDTDYGYTF
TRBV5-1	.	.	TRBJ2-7	TGCGCCAGCAGCTTGGGGACGGACCGATTCTACGAGCAGTACTTC	CASSLGTDRFYEQYF
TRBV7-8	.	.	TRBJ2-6	TGTGCCAGCAGCTTAGGGTTAGGCGGCAGAGCCAACGTCCTGACTTTC	CASSLGLGGRANVLTF
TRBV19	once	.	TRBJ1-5	TGTGCCAGTAGTATTAAGGCCCGCCGGGCCCAGCATTTT	CASSIKARRAQHF
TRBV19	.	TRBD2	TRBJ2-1	TGTGCCAGTAGTATAGAGGGACTAGCGGGAGGGCGCAATGAGCAGTTCTTC	CASSIEGLAGGRNEQFF
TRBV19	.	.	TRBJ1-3	TGTGCCAGTAGAAACGACAAATCCCCTGGAAACACCATATATTTT	CASRNDKSPGNTIYF
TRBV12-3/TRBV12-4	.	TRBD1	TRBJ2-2	TGTGCCAGCAGTCGGACAGGGAACGGGGAGCTGTTTTTT	CASSRTGNGELFF
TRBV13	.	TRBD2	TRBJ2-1	TGTGCCAGCAGCGTCGGGACTAGCGGCTACAATGAGCAGTTCTTC	CASSVGTSGYNEQFF